These 32 T cell receptor beta chains share one sample of origin, sequenced in a study of human T cells and chemical hapten exposure (dated by TCRdb to about 2021). What this sample's time point label stands for: patch test 3, about 24 weeks after DPC sensitization. The sample's treatment or condition label, in plain terms: therapeutic diphenylcyclopropenone sensitization with weekly scalp DPC. The library came from RACE. Sequencing was carried out with a NextSeq 500. Using fastp at Q25 and MiXCR, TCRdb reprocessed the public reads and kept productive beta chains. Each entry is one CDR3 protein sequence, shown with its most common DNA and genes. Here the sample has about 76,000 distinct CDR3 sequences; roughly 13% occur a single time. The top ten hold under 6% of the sample. This specimen was whole blood, taken in connection with sensitization to the hapten diphenylcyclopropenone (DPC). These receptors were obtained from a woman in her 50s with alopecia areata. Some clones in this sample may be carry-over from other donors' samples.

The CDR3 coding sequence is TGCAGTGCTCGTCGGTCGGACTATGGCTACACCTTC. Residues: CSARRSDYGYTF. The V call is TRBV20-1, the J call TRBJ1-2; D is unclear. The CDR3 sequence is 12 residues long. Per the germline V gene, CDR1 is DFQATT and CDR2 is SNEGSKA (reference sequence). V was clipped by 5 bases and J by 3 bases, with 10 bases between them.

This chain uses TRBV2 with TRBJ1-1, with D uncertain. Trimming took 5 bases from V and 6 from J, leaving 13 bases between them. The CDR3 extends over 13 amino acids. Germline loops: CDR1 SNHLY, CDR2 FYNNEI. CDR3: CASSLLKGSEAFF. The DNA for the CDR3 is TGTGCCAGCAGTCTCCTTAAGGGATCTGAAGCTTTCTTT.

The rearrangement uses TRBV6-4 and TRBJ2-2; no definite D call. In germline, CDR1 is MRHNA, CDR2 SNTAGT. The CDR3 spans 14 residues. The ends were cut back, 10 bases at V and 0 bases at J, with 12 bases in the middle. The CDR3 coding sequence is TGTGCCACAAGGCCTCTCCCGAACACCGGGGAGCTGTTTTTT. It specifies CATRPLPNTGELFF.

This clonotype came up a few times. The gene calls are TRBV11-3 and TRBJ1-3, with TRBD1 matching 9 bases. This CDR3 has 16 amino acids. Unmatched junction bases numbered 4, after V lost 4 bases and J lost 0 bases. Germline CDR1 and CDR2: SGHNT and YENEEA. CDR3 loop: CASSSGTGSSGNTIYF. Written as DNA, the CDR3 is TGTGCCAGCAGCTCCGGGACAGGGAGCTCTGGAAACACCATATATTTT.

This clonotype showed up just a few times. The chain combines TRBV4-2 with TRBJ1-2; a possible D gene is TRBD1 (5 bases). CDR3 size: 15 residues. V was pared by 1 base and J by 6 bases, with 15 bases between. CDR1 is LGHNA, CDR2 YNFKEQ, per germline. CDR3 residues: CASSQVSTDIDGYTF. Written as DNA, the CDR3 is TGTGCCAGCAGCCAAGTATCGACAGATATCGATGGCTACACCTTC.

The chain has TRBV5-1 and TRBJ2-1; 8 bases agree with TRBD1. The CDR3 covers 15 residues. The germline gives CDR1 SGHRS, CDR2 YFSETQ. J was trimmed by 9 bases and V by 1 base; bases with no gene match: 9. The DNA of the CDR3 is TGCGCCAGCAGCTTGATCGGACAGGGCGGCCCTGAGCAGTTCTTC. Translated: CASSLIGQGGPEQFF.

This clonotype was seen a handful of times. The gene calls are TRBV18 and TRBJ2-1; D remains ambiguous. Deletions cut 0 bases from V and 9 bases from J, with 12 bases between. Germline V lookup: CDR1 KGHSH, CDR2 LQKENI. This CDR3 spans 14 amino acids. CDR3 residues: CASSPPVTTVEQFF. The CDR3 region has the DNA TGTGCCAGCTCACCACCGGTTACTACTGTTGAGCAGTTCTTC.

The chain carries TRBV12-3 or TRBV12-4 and TRBJ2-1; 13 positions match TRBD2. V shed 5 bases, J shed 4 bases, and the junction held 14 bases outside the gene matches. There are 19 residues in the CDR3. The CDR3 DNA is TGTGCCAGCAGTCCTAGGCAGGGACTAGCGGGATCCGGGTACAATGAGCAGTTCTTC. Residues: CASSPRQGLAGSGYNEQFF.

The CDR3 spells CASSRSGTGGLNEQFF. CDR3 coding DNA: TGTGCCAGCAGCCGCTCCGGGACAGGGGGACTCAATGAGCAGTTCTTC. The genes are TRBV3-1 and TRBJ2-1; TRBD1 aligns across 11 bases. Germline V gene sequence: CDR1 LGHDT, CDR2 YNNKEL (reference sequence). V gave up 4 bases and J gave up 6 bases; unmatched junction bases: 8. CDR3 length: 16 residues.

This clonotype has ten or more counts. The V gene is TRBV2, the J gene TRBJ2-5, with D perhaps given as TRBD1 or TRBD2 (6 bases each). The CDR3 is 16 residues long. Germline-derived CDR1 and CDR2 are SNHLY and FYNNEI. V lost 7 bases and J 7 bases, leaving 25 bases between the germline ends. CDR3 in DNA: TGTGCCAGCACTGAGGAATGGCGGGACATAATGGGGACCCAGTACTTC. This gives the protein CASTEEWRDIMGTQYF.

In its sample, this clonotype was seen many times. The V call is TRBV29-1, the J call TRBJ2-3; D is uncertain. Per germline, CDR1 SQVTM and CDR2 ANQGSEA. V was clipped by 4 bases and J by 2 bases, with 10 bases between them. The CDR3 has 13 residues. CDR3 nucleotides: TGCAGCGTTGGCGGATTTCACACAGATACGCAGTATTTT. This codes for CSVGGFHTDTQYF.

In this sample, this clonotype turned up many times. The rearrangement links TRBV29-1 to TRBJ2-7; a possible D gene is TRBD1 (6 bases). The germline V gene has CDR1 SQVTM and CDR2 ANQGSEA. The CDR3 length is 13 residues. Trimming shortened V by 4 bases and J by 6 bases, and 16 bases separated the two germline ends. The CDR3 DNA reads as TGCAGCGTTGGTCGGGCAGGGGCTAGCGAGCAGTACTTC. Residues: CSVGRAGASEQYF.

The chain joins TRBV2 to TRBJ2-2; TRBD1 matches 8 bases. The CDR3 extends over 13 amino acids. Looked up from germline, CDR1 is SNHLY and CDR2 is FYNNEI. After removal of 6 bases from V and 5 bases from J, the junction contained 2 bases not matched to a gene. CDR3 sequence (DNA): TGTGCCAGCAGGGGACAGGCGACCGGGGAGCTGTTTTTT. Amino acids: CASRGQATGELFF.

The CDR3 DNA reads as TGTGCTAGTGGTTTGGAACAGGGAATCACTGAAGCTTTCTTT. Translating it yields CASGLEQGITEAFF. This chain uses TRBV12-5 with TRBJ1-1; D may be TRBD1 (6 bases). V lost 1 base, J lost 4 bases, and 10 bases lay in between. Germline values: CDR1 LGHNT, CDR2 FRNRAP. The CDR3 runs 14 residues.

V gene TRBV6-2 or TRBV6-3 combines with J gene TRBJ2-5; the D gene could be TRBD1 or TRBD2 (5 bases each). Between the trimmed V and J ends, which lost 3 bases and 2 bases, there was a span of 7 bases. The CDR3 is 13 residues long. Germline V CDR1 and CDR2: MNHEY, SVGEGT. CDR3 amino acids: CASSYWGQETQYF. DNA of the CDR3: TGTGCCAGCAGTTATTGGGGGCAAGAGACCCAGTACTTC.

This clonotype has more than one count but fewer than ten. This chain's CDR3 is CASSPLLGSNNEQFF. For the CDR3, the DNA is TGTGCCAGCAGTCCCCTGCTGGGATCAAACAATGAGCAGTTCTTC. The J gene is TRBJ2-1, the V gene TRBV27; D ambiguous. The CDR3 is 15 amino acids. CDR1 and CDR2 from the germline V gene are MNHEY and SMNVEV (reference sequence). The ends were cut back, 5 bases at V and 5 bases at J, with 16 bases in the middle.

This clonotype has at least ten counts. The V call is TRBV7-9, the J call TRBJ1-2, with 7 bases identical to TRBD1. Germline V gives CDR1 SEHNR, CDR2 FQNEAQ (reference sequence). J was trimmed by 3 bases and V by 6 bases; bases with no gene match: 10. The CDR3 totals 15 residues. The CDR3 here is CASSFGQDIYYGYTF. Here the CDR3 DNA reads TGTGCCAGCAGTTTCGGACAGGACATTTACTATGGCTACACCTTC. Full variable domain (rest looked up from reference TRBV7-9 and TRBJ1-2): DTGVSQNPRHKITKRGQNVTFRCDPISEHNRLYWYRQTLGQGPEFLTYFQNEAQLEKSRLLSDRFSAERPKGSFSTLEIQRTEQGDSAMYLCASSFGQDIYYGYTFGSGTRLTVV.

This clonotype was seen only a few times. The chain links TRBV5-3 to TRBJ2-1, with a tentative D call TRBD2 (5 bases). TRBV5-3 counts as an open reading frame of uncertain function. This CDR3 comprises 16 residues. Trimming left V 4 bases short and J 5 bases short, with 19 bases between. CDR3 sequence (DNA): TGTGCCAGAAGCCGGCGGGCCCGAGAGTGCAACAATGAGCAGTTCTTC. This translates into CARSRRARECNNEQFF.

Many counts were recorded for this clonotype. CDR3 loop: CASSDGGSSYNEQFF. The CDR3 region has the DNA TGTGCCAGCAGTGACGGCGGGAGCTCCTACAATGAGCAGTTCTTC. V and J are TRBV2 and TRBJ2-1; 7 positions agree with TRBD2. With 3 bases clipped from V and 0 bases from J, the junction kept 2 bases outside the gene matches. The V gene's germline CDR1 is SNHLY and CDR2 FYNNEI. The CDR3 is 15 residues long.

This clonotype was seen many times. The V gene is TRBV10-3, the J gene TRBJ1-4; TRBD1 is a possible D gene (5 bases). The V end lost 0 bases, the J end lost 3 bases, and 8 bases lay between the germline ends. From germline, CDR1 is ENHRY and CDR2 SYGVKD. This CDR3 is 15 amino acids long. This chain's CDR3 is CAISESGPPNEKLFF. CDR3 sequence (DNA): TGTGCCATCAGTGAGTCGGGACCACCTAATGAAAAACTGTTTTTT.

This clonotype was observed at least ten times. The chain couples TRBV29-1 to TRBJ2-7, with D perhaps matching TRBD2 (6 bases). V gave up 7 bases and J gave up 0 bases, with 13 bases separating them. This CDR3 has 13 residues. Germline-derived CDR1 and CDR2 are SQVTM and ANQGSEA. The CDR3 nucleotides read TGCAGCGGTCAGGGCGGGGACTCCTACGAGCAGTACTTC. As protein: CSGQGGDSYEQYF.

This clonotype has only one observation. The chain employs TRBV2 and TRBJ2-1; D ambiguous. Per the germline V gene, CDR1 is SNHLY and CDR2 is FYNNEI. The CDR3 is 14 amino acids. V shed 3 bases and J shed 2 bases, with 8 bases lying between them. CDR3 coding DNA: TGTGCCAGCAGTGAGGACGCAGCCTACAATGAGCAGTTCTTC. Translating it yields CASSEDAAYNEQFF.

There are many counts of this clonotype. The gene calls are TRBV7-8 and TRBJ1-5; no definite D call. Between the trimmed V and J ends, which lost 5 bases and 7 bases, there was a span of 12 bases. This CDR3 is built from 13 residues. Germline loops: CDR1 SGHVS, CDR2 FQNEAQ. The CDR3 region has the DNA TGTGCCAGCAGCCAATTCGAGGAACAGCCCCAGCATTTT. Its translation is CASSQFEEQPQHF.

J is TRBJ2-7 and V is TRBV20-1; D not resolved. This CDR3 comprises 12 residues. Germline V gene lookup returns CDR1 DFQATT and CDR2 SNEGSKA (reference sequence). Trimming took off 5 bases at V and 0 bases at J, with 8 bases between the two ends. The chain's CDR3 is CSADLSSYEQYF. DNA of the CDR3: TGCAGTGCTGACCTGAGCTCCTACGAGCAGTACTTC.

V is TRBV11-1 and J is TRBJ2-1; the match to TRBD2 covers 10 bases. The germline V gene has CDR1 SGHAT and CDR2 FQDESV (reference sequence). The CDR3 consists of 16 residues. J gave up 0 bases and V 2 bases, and 1 base lay outside the gene matches. The CDR3 DNA reads TGTGCCAGCAGCTTAACTAGCGGGGCCTCCTACAATGAGCAGTTCTTC. Translated: CASSLTSGASYNEQFF.

The chain employs TRBV20-1 and TRBJ1-5; D perhaps matches TRBD1 (5 bases). V lost 7 bases and J 3 bases, leaving 13 bases between the germline ends. The CDR3 runs 13 residues. CDR1 and CDR2 (germline): DFQATT, SNEGSKA (reference sequence). Here the CDR3 DNA reads TGCAGTGTGGCCCGGGACTCCAATCAGCCCCAGCATTTT. This translates into CSVARDSNQPQHF.

This clonotype was found a few times. V gene TRBV29-1 combines with J gene TRBJ2-5; 7 nucleotides match TRBD1. The CDR3 is 11 amino acids. The germline CDR1 and CDR2 sequences are SQVTM and ANQGSEA. The V gene end was trimmed by 7 bases and the J gene end by 2 bases; junction bases not matched to a gene: 1. Written as DNA, the CDR3 is TGCAGCGGGGACAGACAAGAGACCCAGTACTTC. Protein product: CSGDRQETQYF.

V and J are TRBV5-6 and TRBJ2-3, with 11 bases aligning to TRBD2. The CDR3 length is 16 residues. CDR1 and CDR2 (germline): SGHDT, YYEEEE. The J segment lost 2 bases and the V segment lost 4 bases, leaving 6 bases of the junction unmatched. CDR3: CASSLTSGSDTDTQYF. CDR3 nucleotides: TGTGCCAGCAGCCTTACTAGCGGGAGTGACACAGATACGCAGTATTTT. Full variable domain (outside the CDR3, taken from reference TRBV5-6 and TRBJ2-3): DAGVTQSPTHLIKTRGQQVTLRCSPKSGHDTVSWYQQALGQGPQFIFQYYEEEERQRGNFPDRFSGHQFPNYSSELNVNALLLGDSALYLCASSLTSGSDTDTQYFGPGTRLTVL.

This clonotype was recorded many times. Likely a read error: the CDR3 ends without its conserved phenylalanine or tryptophan. The chain recombines TRBV29-1 with TRBJ2-1, with D tentatively TRBD2 (5 bases). The CDR3 extends over 9 amino acids. The germline V and J ends were trimmed by 8 bases and 9 bases, with 8 bases remaining between them. CDR1 and CDR2 from the germline V gene are SQVTM and ANQGSEA. The CDR3 sequence: CSSGGEQFL. As DNA, the CDR3 is TGCAGCTCCGGAGGTGAGCAGTTCTTA.

The sample holds many counts of this clonotype. The chain couples TRBV20-1 to TRBJ2-4; no clear D. Germline CDR1 DFQATT, CDR2 SNEGSKA (reference sequence). The CDR3 has 14 residues. The V end was cut by 3 bases, the J end by 9 bases, with 18 bases between. This CDR3 reads CSARSPTDKGIQYF. The CDR3 DNA sequence: TGCAGTGCTAGGTCTCCCACAGACAAGGGCATTCAGTACTTC.

This clonotype was seen only a few times. DNA of the CDR3: TGCAGTGCTAGAGATCGAACTAGCGGGAGGGGAGATACGCAGTATTTT. Its protein product is CSARDRTSGRGDTQYF. The rearrangement uses TRBV20-1 and TRBJ2-3; 13 nucleotides line up with TRBD2. The CDR3 length is 16 residues. Germline trimming cut 0 bases from V and 5 bases from J; bases unmatched to any gene: 5. The germline V gene encodes CDR1 DFQATT and CDR2 SNEGSKA (reference sequence).

The sample holds many counts of this clonotype. This chain links TRBV20-1 with TRBJ1-5, with a possible D match to TRBD1 (5 bases). V shed 1 base and J shed 4 bases, with 11 bases lying between them. The germline V gene has CDR1 DFQATT and CDR2 SNEGSKA (reference sequence). The CDR3 is 14 amino acids. This CDR3 reads CSARAPGRNQPQHF. The CDR3 DNA reads as TGCAGTGCTAGAGCCCCAGGGAGGAATCAGCCCCAGCATTTT.